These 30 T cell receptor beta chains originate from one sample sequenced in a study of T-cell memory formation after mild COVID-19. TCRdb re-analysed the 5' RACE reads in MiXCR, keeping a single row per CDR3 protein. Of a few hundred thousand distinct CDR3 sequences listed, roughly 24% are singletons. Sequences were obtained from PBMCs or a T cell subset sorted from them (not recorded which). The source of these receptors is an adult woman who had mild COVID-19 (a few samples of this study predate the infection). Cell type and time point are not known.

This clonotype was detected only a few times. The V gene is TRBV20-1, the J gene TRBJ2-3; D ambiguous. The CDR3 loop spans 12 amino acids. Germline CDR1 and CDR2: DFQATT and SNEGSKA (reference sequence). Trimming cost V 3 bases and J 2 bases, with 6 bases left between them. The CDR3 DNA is TGCAGTGCTAGGTACATCACAGATACGCAGTATTTT. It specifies CSARYITDTQYF.

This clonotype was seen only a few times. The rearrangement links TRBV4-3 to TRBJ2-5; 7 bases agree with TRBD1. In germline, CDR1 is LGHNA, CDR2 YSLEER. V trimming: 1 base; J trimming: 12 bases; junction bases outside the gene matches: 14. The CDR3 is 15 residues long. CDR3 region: CASSQAGTPTGAKYF. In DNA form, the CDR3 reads TGCGCCAGCAGCCAAGCCGGGACACCAACAGGGGCCAAGTACTTC.

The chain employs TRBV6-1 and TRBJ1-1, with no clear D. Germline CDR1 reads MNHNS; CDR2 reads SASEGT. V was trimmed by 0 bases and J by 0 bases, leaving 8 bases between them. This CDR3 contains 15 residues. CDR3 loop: CASSEAASMNTEAFF. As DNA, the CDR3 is TGTGCCAGCAGTGAAGCGGCCTCCATGAACACTGAAGCTTTCTTT.

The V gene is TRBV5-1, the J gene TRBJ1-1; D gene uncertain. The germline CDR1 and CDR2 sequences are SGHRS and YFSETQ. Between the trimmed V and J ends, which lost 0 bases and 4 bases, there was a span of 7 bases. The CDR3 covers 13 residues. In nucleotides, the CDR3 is TGCGCCAGCAGCTTGGAGAAAGGCACTGAAGCTTTCTTT. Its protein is CASSLEKGTEAFF.

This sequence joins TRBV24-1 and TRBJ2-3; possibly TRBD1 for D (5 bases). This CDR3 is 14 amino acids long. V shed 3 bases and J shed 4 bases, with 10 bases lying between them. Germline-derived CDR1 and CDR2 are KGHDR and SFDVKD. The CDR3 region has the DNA TGTGCCACCAGTGATCAGGGCCCACCAGATACGCAGTATTTT. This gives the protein CATSDQGPPDTQYF.

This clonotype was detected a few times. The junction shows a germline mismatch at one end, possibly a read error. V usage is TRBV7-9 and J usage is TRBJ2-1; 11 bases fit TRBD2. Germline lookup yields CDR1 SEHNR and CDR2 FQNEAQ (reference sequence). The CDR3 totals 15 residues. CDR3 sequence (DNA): TGTGCCAGCAGCTTAGAGCTAGCGGGGGGTGAAATTCCGCTCTTC. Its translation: CASSLELAGGEIPLF.

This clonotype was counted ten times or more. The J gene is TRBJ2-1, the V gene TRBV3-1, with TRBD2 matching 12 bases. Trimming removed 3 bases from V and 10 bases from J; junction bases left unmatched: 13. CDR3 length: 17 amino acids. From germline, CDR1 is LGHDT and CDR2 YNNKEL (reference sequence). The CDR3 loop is CASSHPTASGGAREQFF. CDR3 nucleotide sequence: TGTGCCAGCAGCCATCCAACCGCTAGCGGGGGGGCGCGGGAGCAGTTCTTC.

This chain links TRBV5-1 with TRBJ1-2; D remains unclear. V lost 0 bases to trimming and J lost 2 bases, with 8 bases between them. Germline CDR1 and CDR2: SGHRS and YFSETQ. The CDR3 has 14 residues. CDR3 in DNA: TGCGCCAGCAGCTTGGTAACCCTAAACTATGGCTACACCTTC. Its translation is CASSLVTLNYGYTF.

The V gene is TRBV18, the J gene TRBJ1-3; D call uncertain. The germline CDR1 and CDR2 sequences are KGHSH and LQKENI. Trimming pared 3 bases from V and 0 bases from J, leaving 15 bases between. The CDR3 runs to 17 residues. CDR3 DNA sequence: TGTGCCAGCTCACCTACTCCGACAATCTTCTCTGGAAACACCATATATTTT. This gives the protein CASSPTPTIFSGNTIYF.

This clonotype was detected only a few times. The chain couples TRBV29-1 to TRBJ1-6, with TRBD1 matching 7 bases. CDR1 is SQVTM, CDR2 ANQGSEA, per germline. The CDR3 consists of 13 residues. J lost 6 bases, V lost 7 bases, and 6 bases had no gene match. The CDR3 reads CSAKTGVNSPLHF. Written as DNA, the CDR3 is TGCAGCGCGAAAACAGGGGTTAATTCACCCCTCCACTTT.

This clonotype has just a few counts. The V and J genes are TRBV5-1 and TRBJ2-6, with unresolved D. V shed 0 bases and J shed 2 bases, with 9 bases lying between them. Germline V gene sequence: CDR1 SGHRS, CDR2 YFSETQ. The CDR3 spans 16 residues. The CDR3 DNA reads TGCGCCAGCAGCTTGGCCCCGGTAGCTGGGGCCAACGTCCTGACTTTC. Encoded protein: CASSLAPVAGANVLTF.

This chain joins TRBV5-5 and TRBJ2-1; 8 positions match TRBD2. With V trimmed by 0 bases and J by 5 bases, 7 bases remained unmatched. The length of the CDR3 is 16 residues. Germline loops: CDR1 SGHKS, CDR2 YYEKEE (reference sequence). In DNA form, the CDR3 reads TGTGCCAGCAGCTTGGTGGCTAGCGGGCAACACAATGAGCAGTTCTTC. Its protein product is CASSLVASGQHNEQFF.

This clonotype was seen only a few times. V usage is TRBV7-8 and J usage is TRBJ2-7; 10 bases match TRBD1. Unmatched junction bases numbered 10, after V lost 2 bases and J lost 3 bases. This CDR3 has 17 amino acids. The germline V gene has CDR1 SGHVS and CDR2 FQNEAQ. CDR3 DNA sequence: TGTGCCAGCAGCTTAAGCCTGGGACAGGGGTCAATCTACGAGCAGTACTTC. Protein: CASSLSLGQGSIYEQYF.

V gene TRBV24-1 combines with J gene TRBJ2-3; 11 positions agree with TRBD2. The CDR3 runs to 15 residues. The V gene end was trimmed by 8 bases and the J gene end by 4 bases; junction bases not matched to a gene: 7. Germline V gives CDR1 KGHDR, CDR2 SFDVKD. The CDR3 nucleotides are TGTGCCACCACAAGCGGACTAGCGGGCGCAGATACGCAGTATTTT. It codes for CATTSGLAGADTQYF.

DNA for the CDR3: TGTGCCAGCAGCGCGCCGGGACAGCATAATTCACCCCTCCACTTT. It translates to CASSAPGQHNSPLHF. This chain links TRBV9 with TRBJ1-6; 7 nucleotides agree with TRBD1. The V segment lost 3 bases and the J segment 5 bases; nucleotides outside the gene matches: 5. Germline V CDR1 and CDR2: SGDLS, YYNGEE. The CDR3 sequence is 15 residues long.

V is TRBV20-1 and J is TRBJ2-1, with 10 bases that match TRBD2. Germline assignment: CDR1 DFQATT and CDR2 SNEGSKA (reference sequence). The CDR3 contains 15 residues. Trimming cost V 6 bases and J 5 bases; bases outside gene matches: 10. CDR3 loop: CSASPSGGDNNEQFF. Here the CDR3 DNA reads TGCAGTGCAAGCCCTAGCGGGGGAGATAACAATGAGCAGTTCTTC.

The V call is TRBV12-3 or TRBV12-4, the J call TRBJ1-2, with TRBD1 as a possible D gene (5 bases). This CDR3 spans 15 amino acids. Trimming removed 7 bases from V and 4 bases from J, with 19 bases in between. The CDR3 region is CASTRGGALPYGYTF. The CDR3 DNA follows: TGTGCCAGCACCCGGGGAGGGGCGCTCCCCTATGGCTACACCTTC.

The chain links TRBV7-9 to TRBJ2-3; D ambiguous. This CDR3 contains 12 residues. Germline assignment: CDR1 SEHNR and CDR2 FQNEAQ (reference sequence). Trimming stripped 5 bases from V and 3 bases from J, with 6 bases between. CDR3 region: CASSVLTDTQYF. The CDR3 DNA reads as TGTGCCAGCAGCGTACTTACAGATACGCAGTATTTT.

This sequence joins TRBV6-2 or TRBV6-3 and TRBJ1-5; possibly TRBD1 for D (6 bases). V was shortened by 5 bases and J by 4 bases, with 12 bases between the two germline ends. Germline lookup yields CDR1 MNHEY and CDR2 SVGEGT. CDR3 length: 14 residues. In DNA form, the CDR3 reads TGTGCCAGCAGTCGAGACAGGCCTAATCAGCCCCAGCATTTT. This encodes CASSRDRPNQPQHF.

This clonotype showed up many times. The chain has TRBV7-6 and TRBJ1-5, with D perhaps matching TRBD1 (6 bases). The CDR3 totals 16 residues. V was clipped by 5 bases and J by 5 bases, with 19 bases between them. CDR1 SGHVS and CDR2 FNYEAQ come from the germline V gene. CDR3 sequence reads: CASSPSTGGMDQPQHF. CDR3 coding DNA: TGTGCCAGCAGCCCCAGCACGGGGGGCATGGATCAGCCCCAGCATTTT.

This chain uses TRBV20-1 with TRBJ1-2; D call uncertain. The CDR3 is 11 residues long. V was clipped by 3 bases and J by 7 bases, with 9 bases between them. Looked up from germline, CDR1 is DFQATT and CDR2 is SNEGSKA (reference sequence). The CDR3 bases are TGCAGTGCTAGGCCCCCCGGTGGCTACACCTTC. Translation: CSARPPGGYTF.

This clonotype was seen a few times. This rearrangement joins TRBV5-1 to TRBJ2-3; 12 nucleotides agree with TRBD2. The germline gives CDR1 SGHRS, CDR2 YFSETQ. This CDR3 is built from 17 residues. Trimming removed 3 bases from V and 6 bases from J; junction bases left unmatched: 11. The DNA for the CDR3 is TGCGCCAGCAGCTCACTAGCGGGAGGACGGGGCCAGGATACGCAGTATTTT. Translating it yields CASSSLAGGRGQDTQYF.

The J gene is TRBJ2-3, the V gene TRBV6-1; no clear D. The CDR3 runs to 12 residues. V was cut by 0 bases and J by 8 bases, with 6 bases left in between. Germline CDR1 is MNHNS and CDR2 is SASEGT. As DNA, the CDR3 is TGTGCCAGCAGTGAAGCGTCCGTTACGCAGTATTTT. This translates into CASSEASVTQYF.

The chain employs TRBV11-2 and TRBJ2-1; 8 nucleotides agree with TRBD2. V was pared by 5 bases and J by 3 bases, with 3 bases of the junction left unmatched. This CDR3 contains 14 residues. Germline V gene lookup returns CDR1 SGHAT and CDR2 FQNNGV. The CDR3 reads CASSREGRYNEQFF. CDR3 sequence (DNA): TGTGCCAGCAGCCGGGAGGGACGCTACAATGAGCAGTTCTTC.

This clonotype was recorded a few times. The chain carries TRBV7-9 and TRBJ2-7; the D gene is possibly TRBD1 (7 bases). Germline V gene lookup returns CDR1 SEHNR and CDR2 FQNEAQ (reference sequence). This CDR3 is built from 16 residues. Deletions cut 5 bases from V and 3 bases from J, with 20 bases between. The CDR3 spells CASSPPLNRGGYEQYF. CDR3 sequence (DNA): TGTGCCAGCAGCCCTCCATTGAACAGGGGAGGCTACGAGCAGTACTTC.

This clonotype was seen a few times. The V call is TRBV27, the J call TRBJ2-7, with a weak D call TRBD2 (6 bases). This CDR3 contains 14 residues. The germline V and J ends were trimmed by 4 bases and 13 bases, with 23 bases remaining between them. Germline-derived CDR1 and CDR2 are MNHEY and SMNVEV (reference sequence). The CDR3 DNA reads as TGTGCCAGCAGTTCCTCCGGGACGGGAGAGGTGCCCTACTTC. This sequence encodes CASSSSGTGEVPYF.

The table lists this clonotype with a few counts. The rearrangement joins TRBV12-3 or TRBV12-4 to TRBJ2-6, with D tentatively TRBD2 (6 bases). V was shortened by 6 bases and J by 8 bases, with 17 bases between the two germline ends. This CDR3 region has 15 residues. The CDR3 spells CASSQSPGGTNVLTF. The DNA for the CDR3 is TGTGCCAGCAGCCAATCACCGGGCGGGACCAACGTCCTGACTTTC.

For the CDR3, the DNA is TGTGCCAGCTCACCGGGTCAGGGTGTTGGCGAGCAGTACTTC. Translating it yields CASSPGQGVGEQYF. The V gene is TRBV18, the J gene TRBJ2-7; perhaps TRBD1 as D (5 bases). V shed 3 bases and J shed 6 bases, with 15 bases lying between them. The CDR3 length is 14 residues. CDR1 and CDR2 (germline): KGHSH, LQKENI.

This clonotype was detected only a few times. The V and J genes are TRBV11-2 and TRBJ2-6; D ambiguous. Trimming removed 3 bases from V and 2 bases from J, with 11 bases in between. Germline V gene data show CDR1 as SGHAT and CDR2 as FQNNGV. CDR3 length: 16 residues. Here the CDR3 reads CASSLGLSTGANVLTF. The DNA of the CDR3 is TGTGCCAGCAGCTTGGGATTGTCGACTGGGGCCAACGTCCTGACTTTC.

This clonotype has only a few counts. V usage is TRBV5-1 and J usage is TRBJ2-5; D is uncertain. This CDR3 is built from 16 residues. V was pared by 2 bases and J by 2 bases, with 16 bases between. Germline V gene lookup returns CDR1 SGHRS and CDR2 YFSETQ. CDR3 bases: TGCGCCAGCAGCTTCCTTTGGACGCGTGGGCAAGAGACCCAGTACTTC. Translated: CASSFLWTRGQETQYF.